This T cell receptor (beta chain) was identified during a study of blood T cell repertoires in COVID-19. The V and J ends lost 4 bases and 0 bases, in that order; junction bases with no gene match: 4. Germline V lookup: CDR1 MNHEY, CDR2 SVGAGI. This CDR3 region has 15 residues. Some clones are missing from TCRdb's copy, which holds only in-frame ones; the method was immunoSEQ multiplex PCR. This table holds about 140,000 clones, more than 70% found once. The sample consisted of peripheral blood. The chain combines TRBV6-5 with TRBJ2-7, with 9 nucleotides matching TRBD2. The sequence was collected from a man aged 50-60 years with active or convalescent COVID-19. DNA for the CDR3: TGTGCCAGCAGTTTCCTAGCGGGGAGCTCCTACGAGCAGTACTTC. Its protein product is CASSFLAGSSYEQYF.